This T cell receptor beta chain came from a study of T-cell reconstitution after alpha-beta-depleted transplantation in children. The trim removed 0 bases at V and 6 bases at J, leaving 11 bases unmatched. Per germline, CDR1 SGHRS and CDR2 YFSETQ. This CDR3 is 17 amino acids long. Only a few counts were recorded for this clonotype. Construction of the TCRbeta library involved unique molecular identifiers. TCRdb re-called the PCR reads with MiXCR, one entry per CDR3 protein. The sample carries a few hundred thousand distinct CDR3 sequences, roughly 13% recorded once. V usage is TRBV5-1 and J usage is TRBJ2-2; 7 nucleotides agree with TRBD2. This receptor was taken from a male patient aged 10-17 years who had a stem cell transplant for acute myeloid leukemia, so the T cells may come from the graft donor. This specimen consisted of PBMCs, mostly from graft donor cells, obtained 360 days after TCRalphabeta/CD19-depleted stem cell transplant. The CDR3 sequence: CASSLASFPGGAGELFF. In nucleotides, the CDR3 is TGCGCCAGCAGCTTGGCCTCTTTCCCGGGAGGAGCCGGGGAGCTGTTTTTT.